Following are 12 T cell receptor beta chains from one sample sequenced in a study of human T cells and chemical hapten exposure. TCRdb ran MiXCR on the RACE reads and lists one entry per CDR3 protein. The table shows some 89,000 distinct CDR3 sequences, with roughly a quarter occurring only once. The time point is: patch test 3, about 24 weeks after DPC sensitization. Treatment defined: therapeutic diphenylcyclopropenone sensitization with weekly scalp DPC. The source material was whole blood, sampled in connection with sensitization to the hapten diphenylcyclopropenone (DPC). These receptors were taken from a man aged 40-50 years with alopecia areata. Some clones in this sample may be carry-over from other donors' samples.

This clonotype was picked up a small number of times. The rearrangement links TRBV18 to TRBJ2-7; 9 bases are a match to TRBD2. CDR1 is KGHSH and CDR2 is LQKENI in the germline V gene. The CDR3 totals 14 residues. J gave up 6 bases and V 6 bases, and 9 bases lay outside the gene matches. This chain's CDR3 is CASSPIAGESEQYF. CDR3 nucleotides: TGTGCCAGCTCCCCCATAGCGGGAGAAAGCGAGCAGTACTTC.

On this clonotype itself: The junction does not match germline at one end; this may be a read error. This chain uses TRBV20-1 with TRBJ1-2; TRBD1 agrees at 9 bases. This CDR3 region has 15 residues. Germline assignment: CDR1 DFQATT and CDR2 SNEGSKA (reference sequence). CDR3 in amino acids: CSASPKGTGSYGYNF. CDR3 nucleotide sequence: TGCAGTGCTAGTCCCAAGGGGACAGGGTCCTATGGCTACAACTTC.

This clonotype occurred a few times. V gene TRBV6-5 combines with J gene TRBJ2-3; D gene uncertain. The CDR3 runs to 17 residues. V lost 0 bases, J lost 4 bases, and 17 bases lay in between. Germline V gene lookup returns CDR1 MNHEY and CDR2 SVGAGI. The CDR3 DNA follows: TGTGCCAGCAGTTACTCGAGGTTTGCCGCCTCCCCAGATACGCAGTATTTT. Translated, it gives CASSYSRFAASPDTQYF.

This clonotype was seen a few times. This sequence joins TRBV20-1 and TRBJ2-3; either TRBD1 or TRBD2 may supply D (5 bases each). V shed 2 bases and J shed 6 bases, with 15 bases lying between them. This CDR3 is built from 14 residues. Looked up from germline, CDR1 is DFQATT and CDR2 is SNEGSKA (reference sequence). As DNA, the CDR3 is TGCAGTGCTAGATGGGGGACCAAGCGGGATACGCAGTATTTT. It codes for CSARWGTKRDTQYF.

V usage is TRBV12-3 or TRBV12-4 and J usage is TRBJ2-6; D call uncertain. The CDR3 extends over 13 amino acids. V was shortened by 5 bases and J by 0 bases, with 2 bases between the two germline ends. CDR3 in amino acids: CASSRSGANVLTF. In nucleotides, the CDR3 is TGTGCCAGCAGTCGCTCTGGGGCCAACGTCCTGACTTTC.

The rearrangement joins TRBV5-1 to TRBJ1-1; the D gene is possibly TRBD1 (6 bases). Germline CDR1 reads SGHRS; CDR2 reads YFSETQ. Trimming pared 4 bases from V and 1 base from J, leaving 14 bases between. The CDR3 length is 15 residues. The CDR3 here is CASSDTGSRNTEAFF. The CDR3 coding sequence is TGCGCCAGCAGCGACACAGGGTCAAGGAACACTGAAGCTTTCTTT.

The gene calls are TRBV7-8 and TRBJ2-7, with 10 bases fitting TRBD2. CDR3 length: 16 residues. The V and J ends lost 2 bases and 2 bases, in that order; junction bases with no gene match: 6. Germline CDR1 is SGHVS and CDR2 is FQNEAQ. DNA of the CDR3: TGTGCCAGCAGCTTAATCGGTAGCGGGAGGCCCTACGAGCAGTACTTC. It translates to CASSLIGSGRPYEQYF.

This chain joins TRBV7-6 and TRBJ2-1; TRBD2 agrees at 11 bases. CDR1 and CDR2 from the germline V gene are SGHVS and FNYEAQ. V was clipped by 1 base and J by 6 bases; unmatched bases: 5. The CDR3 is 16 residues long. CDR3 amino acids: CASSLGTSGWSNEQFF. CDR3 DNA: TGTGCCAGCAGCTTAGGGACTAGCGGGTGGTCCAATGAGCAGTTCTTC.

The V gene is TRBV12-3 or TRBV12-4, the J gene TRBJ2-1; the match to TRBD1 covers 8 bases. CDR3 length equals 14 residues. The ends lost 4 bases at V and 8 bases at J; junction bases unmatched: 7. The CDR3 loop reads CASSSVRGPDEQFF. In nucleotides, the CDR3 is TGTGCCAGCAGTTCCGTCAGGGGGCCAGATGAGCAGTTCTTC.

The J gene is TRBJ2-6, the V gene TRBV7-2, with a possible D match to TRBD2 (5 bases). V lost 1 base and J lost 2, with 12 bases in between. From germline, CDR1 is SGHTA and CDR2 FQGNSA. The CDR3 is 17 residues long. CDR3 sequence: CASSLDSRGAGANVLTF. The CDR3 DNA reads as TGTGCCAGCAGCTTAGACAGTCGGGGAGCTGGGGCCAACGTCCTGACTTTC.

This clonotype occurred a few times. In DNA, the CDR3 is TGTGCCAGCAGCCAGAGAGGGATTGCTCCCTACGAGCAGTACTTC. This translates into CASSQRGIAPYEQYF. J is TRBJ2-7 and V is TRBV14; tentatively, D is TRBD2 (5 bases). Germline CDR1 is SGHDN and CDR2 is FVKESK. This CDR3 comprises 15 residues. V shed 3 bases and J shed 2 bases, with 14 bases lying between them.

This clonotype occurred a few times. The chain links TRBV29-1 to TRBJ2-5; 9 positions agree with TRBD1. V gave up 6 bases and J gave up 4 bases; unmatched junction bases: 6. The CDR3 consists of 13 residues. Germline V gives CDR1 SQVTM, CDR2 ANQGSEA. The CDR3 reads CSVTGGSGETQYF. The CDR3 nucleotides read TGCAGCGTCACAGGGGGCTCGGGAGAGACCCAGTACTTC.